The clone carrying this T cell receptor beta chain is large. Its antigen is still unknown. This sample stems from a study of T cells in Graves' hyperthyroidism and ophthalmopathy. Study-level results: Ophthalmopathy, as predicted by the model, came a median roughly 6.8 months after the prediction.

TCR beta CDR3 sequences were amplified from RNA transcripts. An initial round of RT-PCR targeting the TCR CDR3 relied on the HTBI primer set. TCRdb called the multiplex PCR reads again in MiXCR, with one record for every CDR3 protein. The repertoire includes roughly 280,000 distinct CDR3 sequences, roughly 22% of them detected once, and 50% to 75% sits in the top ten. Germline values: CDR1 MDHEN, CDR2 SYDVKM. This CDR3 is 16 amino acids long. With 5 bases clipped from V and 4 bases from J, the junction kept 12 bases outside the gene matches. Ophthalmopathy patients all had a Clinical Activity Score of at least 3, a NOSPECS grade of at least 4 and disease under 3 months old. Exclusion followed for patients with uncontrolled infection, other autoimmune disease, pregnancy or lactation.

The receptor's source is a man aged 30 to 39 with Graves' ophthalmopathy. The material sequenced was blood. V usage is TRBV28 and J usage is TRBJ2-7; 9 bases align to TRBD1. CDR3 amino acids: CASSRNPGTGLYEQYF. In nucleotides, the CDR3 is TGTGCCAGCAGTCGCAACCCAGGGACAGGGCTATACGAGCAGTACTTC. The complete variable domain, with remaining parts taken from reference TRBV28 and TRBJ2-7, reads DVKVTQSSRYLVKRTGEKVFLECVQDMDHENMFWYRQDPGLGLRLIYFSYDVKMKEKGDIPEGYSVSREKKERFSLILESASTNQTSMYLCASSRNPGTGLYEQYFGPGTRLTVT.